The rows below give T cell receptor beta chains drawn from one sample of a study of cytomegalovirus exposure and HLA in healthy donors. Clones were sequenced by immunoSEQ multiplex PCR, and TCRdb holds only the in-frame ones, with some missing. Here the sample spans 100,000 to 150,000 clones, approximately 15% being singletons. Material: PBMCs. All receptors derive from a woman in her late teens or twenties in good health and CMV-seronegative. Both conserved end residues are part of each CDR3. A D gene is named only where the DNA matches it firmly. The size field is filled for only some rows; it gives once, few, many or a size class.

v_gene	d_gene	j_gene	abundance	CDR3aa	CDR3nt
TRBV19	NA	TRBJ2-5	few	CASSMGGTKETQYF	TGTGCCAGTAGTATGGGCGGGACCAAAGAGACCCAGTACTTC
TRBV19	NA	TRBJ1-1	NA	CASSLVPSTEAFF	TGTGCCAGTAGTCTGGTCCCCAGTACTGAAGCTTTCTTT
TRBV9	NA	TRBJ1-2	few	CASSGQASGWDGYTF	TGTGCCAGCAGCGGCCAGGCCTCGGGGTGGGATGGCTACACCTTC
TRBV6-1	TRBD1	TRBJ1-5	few	CASIRDREAQPQHF	TGTGCCAGCATTCGGGACAGGGAAGCTCAGCCCCAGCATTTT
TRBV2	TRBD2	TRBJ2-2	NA	CASSEALGLAGADGELFF	TGTGCCAGCAGTGAAGCCCTTGGACTAGCGGGAGCCGACGGGGAGCTGTTTTTT
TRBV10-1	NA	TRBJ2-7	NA	CASSESEEGYYEQYF	TGCGCCAGCAGTGAGTCCGAGGAGGGATACTACGAGCAGTACTTC
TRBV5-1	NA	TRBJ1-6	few	CASSLVPGDNSPLHF	TGCGCCAGCAGCTTGGTTCCAGGGGATAATTCACCCCTCCACTTT
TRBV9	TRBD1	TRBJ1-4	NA	CASSVGDRELFF	TGTGCCAGCAGCGTAGGAGACAGGGAACTGTTTTTT
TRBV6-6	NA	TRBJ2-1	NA	CACLSQGKEQFF	TGTGCCTGTCTTAGCCAGGGAAAGGAGCAGTTCTTC
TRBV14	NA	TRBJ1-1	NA	CASSQTGGRVTEAFF	TGTGCCAGCAGCCAAACGGGGGGAAGGGTTACTGAAGCTTTCTTT
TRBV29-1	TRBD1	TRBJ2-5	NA	CSVDYRGRGETQYF	TGCAGCGTTGATTACAGGGGGCGGGGGGAGACCCAGTACTTC
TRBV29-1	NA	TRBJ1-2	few	CSVDSGYTF	TGCAGCGTAGATAGCGGCTACACCTTC
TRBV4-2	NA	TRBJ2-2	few	CASSQGDFKDTGELFF	TGTGCCAGCAGCCAAGGGGACTTCAAGGACACCGGGGAGCTGTTTTTT
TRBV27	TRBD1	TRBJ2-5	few	CASSSTGGPIQETQYF	TGTGCCAGCAGTTCGACAGGGGGCCCCATCCAAGAGACCCAGTACTTC
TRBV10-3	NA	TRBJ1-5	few	CAISDGQGSNQPQHF	TGTGCCATCAGTGATGGGCAGGGAAGCAATCAGCCCCAGCATTTT
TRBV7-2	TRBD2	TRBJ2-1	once	CASSLAGSGAYNEQFF	TGTGCCAGCAGCTTAGCAGGTAGCGGGGCCTACAATGAGCAGTTCTTC
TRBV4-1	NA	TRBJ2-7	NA	CASSQEGGPLSEQYF	TGCGCCAGCAGCCAAGAAGGCGGTCCCTTAAGCGAGCAGTACTTC
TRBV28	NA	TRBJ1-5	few	CASRTVLNQPQHF	TGTGCCAGCCGGACAGTGCTCAATCAGCCCCAGCATTTT
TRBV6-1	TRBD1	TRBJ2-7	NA	CASRDRDRHYEQYF	TGTGCCAGCAGGGACCGGGACAGGCACTACGAGCAGTACTTC